What follows describes a single TCR beta chain. What it binds is not known. The CDR3 length is 13 residues. Germline values: CDR1 SQVTM, CDR2 ANQGSEA. The naive CD8+ gate required CD45RO-CCR7+CD27+CD95- phenotype. Preparation of TRB cDNA libraries relied on 5' RACE carrying UMI labels. No DNA is given; TCRdb re-called the 5' RACE reads and lists each CDR3 protein once. This listing includes 50,000 to 65,000 distinct CDR3 sequences. This sample is drawn from a study of CXCR3-negative and CXCR3-positive naive CD8 T cells. Study findings and constraints: Each naive subset displayed comparably high diversity, whereas memory CD8+ cells displayed much lower diversity. TRB CDR3 hydrophobicity was greater in CXCR3-positive naive cells than in CXCR3-negative naive cells. CXCR3 expression dropped partially after cryopreservation, and most assays relied on fresh PBMCs.

V usage is TRBV29-1 and J usage is TRBJ2-7; the TCRdb call, TRBD1, lacks DNA for checking. This sequence was found in a human donor in good health. Some clones in this sample may be carry-over from other donors' samples. Material: naive CXCR3- CD8+ T cells from blood. Stated subset: CD45RO-CCR7+CD27+CD95- naive CD8+ T cells lacking CXCR3 (TNR3-). CDR3 sequence reads: CSGSATGGYEQYF.